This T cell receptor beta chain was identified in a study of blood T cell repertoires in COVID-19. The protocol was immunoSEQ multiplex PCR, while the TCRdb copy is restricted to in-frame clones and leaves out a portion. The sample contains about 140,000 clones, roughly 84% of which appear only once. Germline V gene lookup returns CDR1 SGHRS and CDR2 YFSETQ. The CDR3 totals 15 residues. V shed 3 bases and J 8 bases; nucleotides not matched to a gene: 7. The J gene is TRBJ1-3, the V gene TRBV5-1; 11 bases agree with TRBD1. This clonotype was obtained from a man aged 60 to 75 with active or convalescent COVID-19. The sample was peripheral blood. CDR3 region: CASSSSGQGVDTIYF. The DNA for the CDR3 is TGCGCCAGCAGCTCCTCGGGACAGGGGGTGGACACCATATATTTT.